The clone carrying this T cell receptor beta chain was recorded at least ten times. Its antigen is not identified. TCR beta VDJ combinations and CDR3 sequences were profiled from genomic DNA. Via MiXCR, TCRdb re-called the reads, giving one row per CDR3 protein. The data hold some 410,000 distinct CDR3 sequences, with 65% to 75% observed a single time. The sample is drawn from a study of CD8+CD57+ T cells in acquired aplastic anemia. Study background: Sorted cells (CD4+ and CD8+) yielded DNA amounts that averaged approximately 2.9 ug. In CD4+ cells, healthy donors produced an average of roughly 11 million reads. General study findings and limits: Simpson's diversity of CD8+ cells was not significantly different in patients compared with controls.

Germline V gene sequence: CDR1 PRHDT, CDR2 FYEKMQ (reference sequence). Between the trimmed V and J ends, which lost 5 bases and 6 bases, there was a span of 10 bases. The CDR3 is 12 residues long. The chain carries TRBV13 and TRBJ1-2, with D unresolved. The clonotype originates from a human donor in good health, serving as a control. The sequenced material came from sorted CD4+, CD8+, or CD8+CD57+ T cells (not recorded which) from PBMCs. CDR3 nucleotides: TGTGCCAGCAGCCTGCGGGCGGATGGCTACACCTTC. This encodes CASSLRADGYTF.